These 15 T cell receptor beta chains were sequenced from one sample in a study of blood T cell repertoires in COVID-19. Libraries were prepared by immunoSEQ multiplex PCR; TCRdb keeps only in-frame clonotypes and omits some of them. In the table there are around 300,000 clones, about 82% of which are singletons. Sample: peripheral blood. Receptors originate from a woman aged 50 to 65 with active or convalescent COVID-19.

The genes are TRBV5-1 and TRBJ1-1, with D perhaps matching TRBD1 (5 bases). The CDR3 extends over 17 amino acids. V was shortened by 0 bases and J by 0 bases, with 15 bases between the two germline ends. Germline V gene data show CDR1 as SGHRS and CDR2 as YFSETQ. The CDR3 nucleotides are TGCGCCAGCAGCTTGGCCCAGGGTGGCAGGCTGAACACTGAAGCTTTCTTT. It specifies CASSLAQGGRLNTEAFF.

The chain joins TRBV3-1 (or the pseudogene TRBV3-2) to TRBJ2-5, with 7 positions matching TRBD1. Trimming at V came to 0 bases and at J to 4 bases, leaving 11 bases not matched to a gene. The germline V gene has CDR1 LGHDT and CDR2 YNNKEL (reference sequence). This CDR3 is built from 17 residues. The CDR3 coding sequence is TGTGCCAGCAGCCAAGATCGAACGACAGGGAAACGAGAGACCCAGTACTTC. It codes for CASSQDRTTGKRETQYF.

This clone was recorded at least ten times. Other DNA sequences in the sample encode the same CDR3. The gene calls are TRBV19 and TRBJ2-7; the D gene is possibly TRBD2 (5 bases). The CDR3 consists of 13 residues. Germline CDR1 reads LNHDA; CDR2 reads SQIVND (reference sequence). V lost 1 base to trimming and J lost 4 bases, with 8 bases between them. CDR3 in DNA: TGTGCCAGTAGTATAGGAAGAGGGTACGAGCAGTACTTC. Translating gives CASSIGRGYEQYF.

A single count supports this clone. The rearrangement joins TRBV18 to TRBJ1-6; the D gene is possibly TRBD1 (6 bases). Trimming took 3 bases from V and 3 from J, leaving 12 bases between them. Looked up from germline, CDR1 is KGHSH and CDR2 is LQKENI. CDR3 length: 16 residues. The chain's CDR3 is CASSPQGNDYNSPLHF. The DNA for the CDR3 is TGTGCCAGCTCACCTCAGGGGAACGACTATAATTCACCCCTCCACTTT. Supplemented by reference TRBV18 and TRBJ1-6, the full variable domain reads NAGVMQNPRHLVRRRGQEARLRCSPMKGHSHVYWYRQLPEEGLKFMVYLQKENIIDESGMPKERFSAEFPKEGPSILRIQQVVRGDSAAYFCASSPQGNDYNSPLHFGNGTRLTVT.

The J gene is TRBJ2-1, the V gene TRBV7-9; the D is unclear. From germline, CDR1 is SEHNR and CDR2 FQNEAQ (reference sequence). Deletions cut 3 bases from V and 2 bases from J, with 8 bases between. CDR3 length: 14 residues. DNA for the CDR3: TGTGCCAGCAGCTTTCGTTTCCCCTACAATGAGCAGTTCTTC. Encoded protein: CASSFRFPYNEQFF.

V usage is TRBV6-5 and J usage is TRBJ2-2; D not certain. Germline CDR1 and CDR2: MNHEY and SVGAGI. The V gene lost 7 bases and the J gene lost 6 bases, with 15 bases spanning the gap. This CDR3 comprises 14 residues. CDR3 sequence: CASNEHRGAGELFF. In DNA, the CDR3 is TGTGCCAGCAACGAACACCGAGGCGCCGGGGAGCTGTTTTTT.

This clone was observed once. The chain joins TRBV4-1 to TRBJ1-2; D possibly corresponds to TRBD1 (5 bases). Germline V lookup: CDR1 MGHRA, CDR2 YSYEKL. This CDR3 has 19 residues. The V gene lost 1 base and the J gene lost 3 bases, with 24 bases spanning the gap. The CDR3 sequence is CASSQVALGRARVDYGYTF. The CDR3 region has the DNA TGCGCCAGCAGCCAAGTCGCCCTAGGCAGGGCTCGGGTGGACTATGGCTACACCTTC.

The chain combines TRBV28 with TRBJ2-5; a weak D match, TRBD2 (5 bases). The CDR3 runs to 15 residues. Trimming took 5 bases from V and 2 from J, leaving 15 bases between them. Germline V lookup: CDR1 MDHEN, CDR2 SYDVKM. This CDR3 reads CASSPFSGSQETQYF. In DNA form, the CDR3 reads TGTGCCAGCAGTCCATTTTCGGGGTCACAAGAGACCCAGTACTTC. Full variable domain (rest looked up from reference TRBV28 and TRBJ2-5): DVKVTQSSRYLVKRTGEKVFLECVQDMDHENMFWYRQDPGLGLRLIYFSYDVKMKEKGDIPEGYSVSREKKERFSLILESASTNQTSMYLCASSPFSGSQETQYFGPGTRLLVL.

The CDR3 spells CASSLAGRSNTEAFF. Written as DNA, the CDR3 is TGTGCCAGCAGTTTAGCGGGACGATCGAACACTGAAGCTTTCTTT. The rearrangement links TRBV28 to TRBJ1-1; maybe TRBD1 (5 bases). This CDR3 is built from 15 residues. The V and J ends lost 2 bases and 1 base respectively, with 11 bases between them. Germline V gives CDR1 MDHEN, CDR2 SYDVKM.

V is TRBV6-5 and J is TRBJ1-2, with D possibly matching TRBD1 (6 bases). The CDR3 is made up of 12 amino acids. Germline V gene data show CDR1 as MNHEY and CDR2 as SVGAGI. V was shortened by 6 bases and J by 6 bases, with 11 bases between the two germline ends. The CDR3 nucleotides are TGTGCCAGCAGACAGGGAGAACATGGCTACACCTTC. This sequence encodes CASRQGEHGYTF.

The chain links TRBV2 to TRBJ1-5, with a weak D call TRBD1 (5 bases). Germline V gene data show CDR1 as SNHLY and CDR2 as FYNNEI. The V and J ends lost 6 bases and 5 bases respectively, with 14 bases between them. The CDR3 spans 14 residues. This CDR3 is CASRRRGGDQPQHF. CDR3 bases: TGTGCCAGCAGACGGAGGGGAGGCGATCAGCCCCAGCATTTT.

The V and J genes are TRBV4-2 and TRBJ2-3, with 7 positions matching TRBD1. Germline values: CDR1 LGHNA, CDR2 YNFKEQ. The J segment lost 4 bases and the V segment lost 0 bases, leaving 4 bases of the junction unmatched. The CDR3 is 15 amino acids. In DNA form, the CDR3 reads TGTGCCAGCAGCCAAGATCGACAGGGTCCAGATACGCAGTATTTT. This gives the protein CASSQDRQGPDTQYF.

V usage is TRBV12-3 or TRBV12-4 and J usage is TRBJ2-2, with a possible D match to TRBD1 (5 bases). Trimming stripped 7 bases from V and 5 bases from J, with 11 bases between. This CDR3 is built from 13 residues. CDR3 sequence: CASTAGLTGELFF. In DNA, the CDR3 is TGTGCCAGCACGGCAGGGTTAACCGGGGAGCTGTTTTTT.

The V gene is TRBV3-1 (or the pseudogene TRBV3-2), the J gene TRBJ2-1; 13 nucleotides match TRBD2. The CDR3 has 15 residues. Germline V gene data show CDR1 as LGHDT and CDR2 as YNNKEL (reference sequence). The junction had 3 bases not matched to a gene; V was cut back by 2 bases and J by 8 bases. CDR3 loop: CASSQTSGRAHEQFF. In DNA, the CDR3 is TGTGCCAGCAGCCAAACTAGCGGGAGGGCCCATGAGCAGTTCTTC.

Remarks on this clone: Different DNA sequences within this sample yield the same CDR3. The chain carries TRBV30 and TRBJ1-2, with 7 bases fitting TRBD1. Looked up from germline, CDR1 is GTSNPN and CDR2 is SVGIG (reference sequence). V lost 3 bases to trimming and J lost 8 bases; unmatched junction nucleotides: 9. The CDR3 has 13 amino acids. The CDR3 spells CAWRADRVGGYTF. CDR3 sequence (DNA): TGTGCCTGGAGGGCAGACAGGGTCGGGGGCTACACCTTC.